The entry below gives a single TCR beta chain sequence along with its context. What it recognizes is unknown. TCR templates, 75,000 to 100,000 per sample, were assayed. Sequenced by immunoSEQ multiplex PCR; TCRdb stores in-frame clones only, minus some. The sample consists of about 120,000 clones, less than 95% of them appearing once. The entry originates in a study of siplizumab effects on memory and regulatory T cells. Study outcomes and limitations: Mappable alloreactive CD4+ clones came from Treg cells 60% to 80% of the time on average with siplizumab, against 25% to 30% in controls. Neither a naive nor a memory phenotype was assignable to roughly 75-96% of proliferating CD4+ or CD8+ clones.

Trimming removed 3 bases at V and 10 bases at J, with 10 bases between. In germline, CDR1 is MGHDK, CDR2 SYGVNS. The CDR3 length is 12 residues. Material: non-Treg CD4+ T cells sorted from blood. The chain is built from TRBV25-1 and TRBJ1-5; D might be TRBD1 (5 bases). This receptor was obtained from a human donor in good health. Written as DNA, the CDR3 is TGTGCCAGCAGTGATGGGGCATTACCCCAGCATTTT. It specifies CASSDGALPQHF. Drawing the rest from reference TRBV25-1 and TRBJ1-5, the complete variable domain is EADIYQTPRYLVIGTGKKITLECSQTMGHDKMYWYQQDPGMELHLIHYSYGVNSTEKGDLSSESTVSRIRTEHFPLTLESARPSHTSQYLCASSDGALPQHFGDGTRLSIL.